Sequencing of this T cell receptor (beta chain) was carried out in a study of blood T cell repertoires in COVID-19. On the study more broadly: Samples taken during acute and convalescent COVID-19 were collected in the United States, Italy and Spain. Sources were T cells, B-cell-depleted T cells, or PBMCs; the material itself was cDNA or gDNA.

From germline, CDR1 is LGHDT and CDR2 YNNKEL (reference sequence). Unmatched junction bases numbered 13, after V lost 4 bases and J lost 15 bases. The CDR3 loop spans 15 amino acids. As processed by the authors: Reference gene primer amplification gave estimated nucleated cell counts. Assay: immunoSEQ multiplex PCR; the TCRdb copy retains only in-frame clones and omits some. V and J calls and clone size are as listed in that table; D and trimming were resolved from the DNA. The sample shows about 83,000 clones, about 86% of them seen only once. The rearrangement links TRBV3-1 (or the pseudogene TRBV3-2) to TRBJ2-3, with 13 bases identical to TRBD2. Sequences were obtained from peripheral blood. This sequence was found in an elderly woman in a cohort sampled during active or convalescent COVID-19. The CDR3 region has the DNA TGTGCCAGCAGCCCATCCGGGACTAGCGGGATAATGATATATTTT. Translating gives CASSPSGTSGIMIYF.